Given below is one TCR beta chain in context. Antigen specificity is unknown. This sample is drawn from a study of T cells after yellow fever vaccination. The study's findings and limits: There was a small share of clonotypes that showed up in both the CD4 and CD8 compartments. Any FACS-sorted repertoire could hold abundant clonotypes that contaminate it from the bulk population.

V was pared by 5 bases and J by 5 bases, with 17 bases between. Germline V gene data show CDR1 as DFQATT and CDR2 as SNEGSKA (reference sequence). The CDR3 is made up of 14 amino acids. For TCR, cDNA came from 5'RACE template switching, which added a universal primer site and UMIs. TCRdb re-called the 5' RACE reads through MiXCR, storing one row per CDR3 protein. The sample contains 250,000 to 350,000 distinct CDR3 sequences, approximately 4% of which appear only once. This sequence was found in a man between 18 and 29 years old who received the YFV17D yellow fever vaccine. Sequenced material: PBMCs, taken 15 days after the yellow fever booster vaccination. The rearrangement uses TRBV20-1 and TRBJ2-3, with a possible D match to TRBD2 (6 bases). The CDR3 DNA sequence: TGCAGTGCTCTTAATACAGGAGGGTTAGATACGCAGTATTTT. It translates to CSALNTGGLDTQYF.